The entry below describes one TCR beta chain. This record comes from a study of blood T cell repertoires in COVID-19. Data came from immunoSEQ multiplex PCR; TCRdb stores just in-frame clones and leaves some out. The sample yields approximately 64,000 clones, around nine tenths seen once. The CDR3 totals 12 residues. Germline V gives CDR1 SGHDT, CDR2 YYEEEE. V gave up 0 bases and J gave up 6 bases, with 7 bases separating them. The chain has TRBV5-6 and TRBJ2-7; D gene ambiguous. The sample consisted of PBMCs or T cells enriched from blood (not recorded which). This TCR came from a woman aged 40 to 50 who had recovered from COVID-19. The CDR3: CASSLEQTEQYF. CDR3 sequence (DNA): TGTGCCAGCAGCTTGGAACAGACCGAGCAGTACTTC.